Given below is one T cell receptor beta chain in context. Its matching antigen is unknown. This sample is drawn from a study of cytomegalovirus exposure and HLA in healthy donors. Study results and limitations: Several of the most significant clusters were apparently associated with common viral pathogens in a later analysis.

Use of 60 Vbeta and 13 Jbeta primers characterized the PCR. Here immunoSEQ multiplex PCR was the method, and the copy in TCRdb shows in-frame clones only, minus some. The sample totals around 97,000 clones. V lost 6 bases to trimming and J lost 3 bases, with 14 bases between them. The germline CDR1 and CDR2 sequences are MNHEY and SVGAGI. The CDR3 sequence is 14 residues long. This chain uses TRBV6-5 with TRBJ1-1, with D maybe TRBD1 (6 bases). The specimen was PBMCs. The TCR sequence derives from a man aged 40-50 years in good health and CMV-seronegative. The CDR3 DNA is TGTGCCAGCAGCCGGGGGGGGGCGGACACTGAAGCTTTCTTT. Translated, it gives CASSRGGADTEAFF.